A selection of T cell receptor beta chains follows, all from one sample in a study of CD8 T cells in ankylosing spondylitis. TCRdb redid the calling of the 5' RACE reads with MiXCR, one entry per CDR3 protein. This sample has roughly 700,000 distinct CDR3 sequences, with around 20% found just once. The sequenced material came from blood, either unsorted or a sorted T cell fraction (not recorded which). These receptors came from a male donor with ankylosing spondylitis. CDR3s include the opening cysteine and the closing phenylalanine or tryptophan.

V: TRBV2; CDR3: CASTITGSGTEAFF
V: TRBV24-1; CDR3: CATSDARTVHNEQFF
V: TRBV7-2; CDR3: CASSFGGLGEYDLFF
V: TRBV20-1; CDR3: CSAIPGTRTDTQYF
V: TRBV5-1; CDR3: CASSLGGQKANSPLHF
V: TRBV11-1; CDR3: CASSLVRLSPSSYNEQFF
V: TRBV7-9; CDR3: CASRPFNYGYTF
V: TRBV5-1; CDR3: CASSLEQGARESNQPQHF
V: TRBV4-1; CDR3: CASSRTDFSNTGELFF
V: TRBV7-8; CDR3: CASSRSRPAEAFF
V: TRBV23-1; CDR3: CASSLPRQDTGELFF
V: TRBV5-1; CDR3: CASSLLVRTEAFF
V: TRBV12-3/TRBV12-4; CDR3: CASSPSSSEQYF
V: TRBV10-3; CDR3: CAIGRVSGANVLTF
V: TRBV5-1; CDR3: CASSPLGQGFGAFF
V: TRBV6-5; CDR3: CASSYKFWSTGELFF
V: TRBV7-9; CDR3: CASSITLGEKYF
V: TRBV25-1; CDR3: CASSKDGYPRADTQYF
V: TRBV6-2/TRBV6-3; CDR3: CASSRNREDTQYF
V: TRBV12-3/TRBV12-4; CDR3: CASSLRGQGSPFSGANVLTF
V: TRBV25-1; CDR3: CASSDPSGINYNEQFF
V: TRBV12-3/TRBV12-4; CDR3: CASTPKAMYNEQFF
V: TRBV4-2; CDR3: CASSQVKSGGYVETQYF
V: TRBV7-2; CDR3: CASSSGILQYF
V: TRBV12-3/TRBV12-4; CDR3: CASRPRFNEKLFF
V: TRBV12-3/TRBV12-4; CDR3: CASSFGQGSRVNEQYF
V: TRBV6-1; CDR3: CASSRPGTDDTEAFF
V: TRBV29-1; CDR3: CSVYGGKPYGYTF
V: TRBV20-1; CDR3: CSARDRKGFAYGYTF
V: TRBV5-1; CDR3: CASSPTGGSTEAFF
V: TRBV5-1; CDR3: CASSRREGEKLFF
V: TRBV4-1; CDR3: CASSQVGNEQFF
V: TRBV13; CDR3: CTSSLEDRVNNEQFF
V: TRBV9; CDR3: CASSANQETQYF
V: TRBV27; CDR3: CASSWGGPGTEAFF
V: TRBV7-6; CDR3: CASSTSGLLETQYF
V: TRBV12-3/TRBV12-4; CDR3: CASSLWGGGTYEQYF
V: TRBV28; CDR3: CASSTPRAGVSYNEQFF
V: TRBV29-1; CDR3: CSVSSPSSYNEQFF
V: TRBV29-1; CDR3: CSVRDSEAFF
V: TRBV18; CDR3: CASSPVRFSEQFF
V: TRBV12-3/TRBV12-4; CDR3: CASMGGWGNTEAFF
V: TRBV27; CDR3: CASSFGGARTGELFF
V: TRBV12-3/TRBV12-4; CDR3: CASSLPALGTGELFF
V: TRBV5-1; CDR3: CASSLVGGRGETQYF
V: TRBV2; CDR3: CASSDYTDRGTPQHF
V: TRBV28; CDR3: CASSKSPGLGSLGFNEQFF
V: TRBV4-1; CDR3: CASSQVETGELFF
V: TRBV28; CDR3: CASSFETGDRSNQPQHF